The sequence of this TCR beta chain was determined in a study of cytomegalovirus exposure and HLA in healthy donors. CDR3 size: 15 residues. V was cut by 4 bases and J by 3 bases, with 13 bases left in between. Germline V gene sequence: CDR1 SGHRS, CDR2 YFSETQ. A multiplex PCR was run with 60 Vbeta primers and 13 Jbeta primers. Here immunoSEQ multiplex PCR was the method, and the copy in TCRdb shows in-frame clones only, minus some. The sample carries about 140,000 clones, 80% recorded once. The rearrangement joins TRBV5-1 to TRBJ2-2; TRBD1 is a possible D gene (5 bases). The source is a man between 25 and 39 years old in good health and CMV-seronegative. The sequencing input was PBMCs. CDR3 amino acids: CASSPRQIHTGELFF. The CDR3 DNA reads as TGCGCCAGCAGCCCTAGACAGATACACACCGGGGAGCTGTTTTTT.